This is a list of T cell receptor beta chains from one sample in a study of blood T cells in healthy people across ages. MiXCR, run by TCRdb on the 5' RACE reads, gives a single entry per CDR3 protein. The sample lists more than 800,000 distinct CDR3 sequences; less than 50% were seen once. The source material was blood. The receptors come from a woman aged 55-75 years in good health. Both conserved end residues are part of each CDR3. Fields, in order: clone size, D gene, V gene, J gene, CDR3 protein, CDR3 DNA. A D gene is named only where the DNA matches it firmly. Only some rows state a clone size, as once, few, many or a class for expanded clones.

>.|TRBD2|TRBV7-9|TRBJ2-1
CASSLADSLAGATNEQFF
TGTGCCAGCAGCTTAGCAGACTCCCTAGCGGGGGCCACCAATGAGCAGTTCTTC
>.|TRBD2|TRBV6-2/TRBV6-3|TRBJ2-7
CASSYPRLAGAYEQYF
TGTGCCAGCAGTTACCCCCGACTAGCGGGAGCCTACGAGCAGTACTTC
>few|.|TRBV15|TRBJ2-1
CATSRDSFGNEQFF
TGTGCCACCAGCAGAGATAGTTTTGGGAATGAGCAGTTCTTC
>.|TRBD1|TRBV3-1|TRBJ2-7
CASSPGTGAYNEQYF
TGTGCCAGCAGCCCAGGGACAGGGGCGTACAATGAGCAGTACTTC
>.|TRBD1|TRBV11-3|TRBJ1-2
CASSLKARDSNYGYTF
TGTGCCAGCAGCTTAAAAGCCCGGGACAGTAACTATGGCTACACCTTC
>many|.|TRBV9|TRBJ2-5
CASSVEERSQETQYF
TGTGCCAGCAGCGTAGAGGAGAGAAGTCAAGAGACCCAGTACTTC
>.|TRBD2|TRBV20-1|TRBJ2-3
CSASGELLAGIKDTQYF
TGCAGTGCTAGCGGGGAGTTGCTAGCGGGAATAAAAGATACGCAGTATTTT
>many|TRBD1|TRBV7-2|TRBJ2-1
CASSLKTGNNEQFF
TGTGCCAGCAGCCTTAAGACAGGGAACAATGAGCAGTTCTTC
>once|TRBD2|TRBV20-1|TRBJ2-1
CSARKSGRAPYNEQFF
TGCAGTGCTAGAAAAAGCGGGAGGGCCCCCTACAATGAGCAGTTCTTC
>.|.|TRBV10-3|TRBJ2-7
CAISEEWSSYEQYF
TGTGCCATCAGTGAAGAATGGAGCTCCTACGAGCAGTACTTC
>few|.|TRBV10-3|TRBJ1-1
CASVREDTEAFF
TGTGCCAGCGTCCGGGAGGACACTGAAGCTTTCTTT
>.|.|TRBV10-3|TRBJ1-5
CAISERENNQPQHF
TGTGCCATCAGTGAGAGGGAGAACAATCAGCCCCAGCATTTT
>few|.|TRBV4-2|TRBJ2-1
CASSPDLGTSVLQQFF
TGTGCCAGCAGCCCGGACTTGGGGACTTCCGTCCTTCAGCAGTTCTTC
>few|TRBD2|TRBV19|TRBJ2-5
CASSIGPRGSGRETQYF
TGTGCCAGTAGTATAGGGCCCCGCGGTAGCGGGAGAGAGACCCAGTACTTC